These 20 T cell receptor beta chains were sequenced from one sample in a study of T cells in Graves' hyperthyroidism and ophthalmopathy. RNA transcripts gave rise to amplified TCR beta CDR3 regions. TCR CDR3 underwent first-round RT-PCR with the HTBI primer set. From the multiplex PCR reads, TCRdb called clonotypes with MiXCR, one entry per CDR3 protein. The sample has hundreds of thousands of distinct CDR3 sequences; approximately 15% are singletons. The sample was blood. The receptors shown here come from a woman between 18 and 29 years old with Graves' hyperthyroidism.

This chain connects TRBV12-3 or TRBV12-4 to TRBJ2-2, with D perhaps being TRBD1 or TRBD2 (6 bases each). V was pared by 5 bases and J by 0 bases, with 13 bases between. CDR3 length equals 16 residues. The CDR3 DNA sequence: TGTGCCAGCAGTCCAGAGGGGGGTACGAACACCGGGGAGCTGTTTTTT. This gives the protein CASSPEGGTNTGELFF.

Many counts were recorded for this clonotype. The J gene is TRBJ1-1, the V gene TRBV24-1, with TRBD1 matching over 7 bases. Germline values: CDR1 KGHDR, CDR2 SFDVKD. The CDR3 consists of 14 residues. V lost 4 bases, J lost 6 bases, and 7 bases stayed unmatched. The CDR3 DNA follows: TGTGCCACCAGTGACCCATTCGACAGGGCTGAAGCTTTCTTT. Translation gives CATSDPFDRAEAFF.

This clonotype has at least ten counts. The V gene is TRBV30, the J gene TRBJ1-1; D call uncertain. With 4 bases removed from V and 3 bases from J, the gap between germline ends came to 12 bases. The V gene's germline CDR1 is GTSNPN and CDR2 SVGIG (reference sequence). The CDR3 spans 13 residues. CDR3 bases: TGTGCCTGGAATACGGGAGGGTACACTGAAGCTTTCTTT. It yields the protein CAWNTGGYTEAFF.

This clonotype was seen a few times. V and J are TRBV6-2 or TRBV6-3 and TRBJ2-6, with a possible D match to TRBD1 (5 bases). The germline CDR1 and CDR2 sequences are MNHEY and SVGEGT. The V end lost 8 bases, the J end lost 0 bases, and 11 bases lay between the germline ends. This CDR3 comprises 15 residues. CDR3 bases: TGTGCCAGCCAGGGTCGCAACTCTGGGGCCAACGTCCTGACTTTC. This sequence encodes CASQGRNSGANVLTF.

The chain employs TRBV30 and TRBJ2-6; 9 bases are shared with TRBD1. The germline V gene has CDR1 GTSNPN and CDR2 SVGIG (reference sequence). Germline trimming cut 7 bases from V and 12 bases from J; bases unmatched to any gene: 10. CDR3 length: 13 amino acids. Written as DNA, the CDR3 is TGTGCCTTCACCGGGACAGGGCAGGGCGTCCTGACTTTC. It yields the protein CAFTGTGQGVLTF.

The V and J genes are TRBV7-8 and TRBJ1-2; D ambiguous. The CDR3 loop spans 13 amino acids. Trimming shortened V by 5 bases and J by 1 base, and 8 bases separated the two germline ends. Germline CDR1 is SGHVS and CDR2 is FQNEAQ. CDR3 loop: CASSPLDNYGYTF. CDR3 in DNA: TGTGCCAGCAGCCCCCTGGATAACTATGGCTACACCTTC.

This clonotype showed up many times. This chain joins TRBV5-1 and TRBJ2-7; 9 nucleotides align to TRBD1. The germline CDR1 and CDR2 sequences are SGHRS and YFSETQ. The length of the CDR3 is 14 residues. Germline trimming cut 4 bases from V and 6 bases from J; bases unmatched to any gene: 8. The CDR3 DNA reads TGCGCCAGCAGCCTGACAGGGGGATCGTCCGAGCAGTACTTC. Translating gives CASSLTGGSSEQYF. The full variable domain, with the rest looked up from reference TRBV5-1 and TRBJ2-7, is KAGVTQTPRYLIKTRGQQVTLSCSPISGHRSVSWYQQTPGQGLQFLFEYFSETQRNKGNFPGRFSGRQFSNSRSEMNVSTLELGDSALYLCASSLTGGSSEQYFGPGTRLTVT.

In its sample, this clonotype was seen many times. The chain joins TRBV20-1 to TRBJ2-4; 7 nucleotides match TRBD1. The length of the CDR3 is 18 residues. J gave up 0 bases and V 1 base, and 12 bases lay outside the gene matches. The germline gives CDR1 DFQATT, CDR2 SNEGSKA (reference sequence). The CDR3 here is CSARGSGGADGAKNIQYF. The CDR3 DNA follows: TGCAGTGCTAGAGGCTCAGGGGGAGCTGACGGAGCCAAAAACATTCAGTACTTC.

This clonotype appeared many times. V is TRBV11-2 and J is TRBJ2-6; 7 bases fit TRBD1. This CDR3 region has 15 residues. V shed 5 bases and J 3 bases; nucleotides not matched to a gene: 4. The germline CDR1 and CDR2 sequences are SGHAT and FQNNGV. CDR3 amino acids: CASSIRGNGANVLTF. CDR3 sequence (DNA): TGTGCCAGCAGCATCAGGGGGAATGGGGCCAACGTCCTGACTTTC.

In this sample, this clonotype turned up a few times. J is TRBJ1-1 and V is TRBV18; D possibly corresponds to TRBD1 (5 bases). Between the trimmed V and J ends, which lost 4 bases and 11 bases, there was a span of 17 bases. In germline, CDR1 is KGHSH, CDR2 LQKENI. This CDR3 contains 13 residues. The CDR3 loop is CASSLSGARGAFF. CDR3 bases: TGTGCCAGCTCACTATCCGGGGCCCGTGGGGCTTTCTTT.

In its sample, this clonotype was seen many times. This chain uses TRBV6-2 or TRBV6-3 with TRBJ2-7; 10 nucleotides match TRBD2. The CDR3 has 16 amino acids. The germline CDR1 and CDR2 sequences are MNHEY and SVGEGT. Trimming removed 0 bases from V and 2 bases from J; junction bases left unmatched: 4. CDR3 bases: TGTGCCAGCAGTTACTCGGAGCGGGAGGGCCCCTACGAGCAGTACTTC. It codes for CASSYSEREGPYEQYF.

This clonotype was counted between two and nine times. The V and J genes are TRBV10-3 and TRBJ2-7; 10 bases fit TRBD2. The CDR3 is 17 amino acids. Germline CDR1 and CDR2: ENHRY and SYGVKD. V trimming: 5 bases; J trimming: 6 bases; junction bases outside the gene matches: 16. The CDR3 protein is CAISPHTLGTSDGEQYF. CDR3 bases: TGTGCCATCAGTCCGCACACACTAGGGACTAGCGATGGCGAGCAGTACTTC.

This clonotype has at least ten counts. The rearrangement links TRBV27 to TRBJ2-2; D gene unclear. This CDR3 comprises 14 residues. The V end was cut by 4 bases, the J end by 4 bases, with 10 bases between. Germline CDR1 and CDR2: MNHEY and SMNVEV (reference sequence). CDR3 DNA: TGTGCCAGCAGTTCCCCCCTTCGCACCGGGGAGCTGTTTTTT. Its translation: CASSSPLRTGELFF.

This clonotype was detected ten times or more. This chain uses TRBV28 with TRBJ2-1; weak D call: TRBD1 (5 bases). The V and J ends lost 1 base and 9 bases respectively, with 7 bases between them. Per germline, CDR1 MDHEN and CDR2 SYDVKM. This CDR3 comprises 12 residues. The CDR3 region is CASSLSTAEQFF. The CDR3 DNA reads TGTGCCAGCAGTTTATCGACAGCTGAGCAGTTCTTC. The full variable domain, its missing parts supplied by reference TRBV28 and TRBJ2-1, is DVKVTQSSRYLVKRTGEKVFLECVQDMDHENMFWYRQDPGLGLRLIYFSYDVKMKEKGDIPEGYSVSREKKERFSLILESASTNQTSMYLCASSLSTAEQFFGPGTRLTVL.

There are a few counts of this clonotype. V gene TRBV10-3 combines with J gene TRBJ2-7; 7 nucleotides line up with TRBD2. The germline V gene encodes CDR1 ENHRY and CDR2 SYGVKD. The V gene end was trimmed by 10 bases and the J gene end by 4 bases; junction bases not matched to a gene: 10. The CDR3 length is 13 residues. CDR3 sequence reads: CATSLAYRYEQYF. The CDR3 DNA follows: TGTGCCACCTCACTAGCGTACAGGTACGAGCAGTACTTC.

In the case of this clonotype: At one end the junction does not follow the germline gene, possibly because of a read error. The CDR3 reads CASGLVLNENTEASF. The CDR3 region has the DNA TGTGCTAGTGGTTTGGTACTAAACGAAAACACTGAAGCTTCCTTT. The rearrangement uses TRBV12-5 and TRBJ1-1; D unresolved. The germline gives CDR1 LGHNT, CDR2 FRNRAP. The CDR3 sequence is 15 residues long.

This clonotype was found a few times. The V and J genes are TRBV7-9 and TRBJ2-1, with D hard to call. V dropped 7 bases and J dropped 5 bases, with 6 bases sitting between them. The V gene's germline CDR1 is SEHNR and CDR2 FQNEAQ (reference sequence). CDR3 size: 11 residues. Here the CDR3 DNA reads TGTGCCAGCACCCTCAACAATGAGCAGTTCTTC. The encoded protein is CASTLNNEQFF. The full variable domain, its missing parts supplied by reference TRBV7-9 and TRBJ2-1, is DTGVSQNPRHKITKRGQNVTFRCDPISEHNRLYWYRQTLGQGPEFLTYFQNEAQLEKSRLLSDRFSAERPKGSFSTLEIQRTEQGDSAMYLCASTLNNEQFFGPGTRLTVL.

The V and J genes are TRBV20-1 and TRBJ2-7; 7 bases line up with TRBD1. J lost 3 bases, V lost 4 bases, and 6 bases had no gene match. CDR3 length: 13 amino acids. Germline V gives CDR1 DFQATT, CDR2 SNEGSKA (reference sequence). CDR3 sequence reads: CSAKIRQGYEQYF. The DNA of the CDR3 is TGCAGTGCTAAAATACGACAGGGCTACGAGCAGTACTTC.

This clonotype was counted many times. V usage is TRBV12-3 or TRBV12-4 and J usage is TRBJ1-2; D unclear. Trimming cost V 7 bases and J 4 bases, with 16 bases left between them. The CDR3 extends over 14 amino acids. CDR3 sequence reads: CASTRLGGVYGYTF. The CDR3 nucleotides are TGTGCCAGCACCCGGTTAGGAGGAGTCTATGGCTACACCTTC.

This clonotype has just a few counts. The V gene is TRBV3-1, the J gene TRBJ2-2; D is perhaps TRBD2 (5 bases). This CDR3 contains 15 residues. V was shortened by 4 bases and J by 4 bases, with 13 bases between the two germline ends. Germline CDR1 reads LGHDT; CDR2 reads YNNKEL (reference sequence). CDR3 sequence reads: CASSPPRGFTGELFF. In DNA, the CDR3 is TGTGCCAGCAGCCCACCCCGGGGATTCACCGGGGAGCTGTTTTTT.